These T cell receptor beta chains were read from a single sample in a study of post-analysis software for immune sequencing data. MiXCR was run by TCRdb on the PCR reads, yielding one entry per CDR3 protein. The repertoire holds a few hundred thousand distinct CDR3 sequences, 36% seen once, with more than 4% in the top ten. The sequencing sample was made of blood. The receptors come from a girl aged 5-17 years with multiple sclerosis. The CDR3 runs from the conserved cysteine through the conserved F or W. A D gene is named only where the DNA matches it firmly. A clone size is listed for some rows: how often the clone was seen (once, few, many), or a class if it is expanded.

abundance,j_gene,d_gene,v_gene,CDR3aa,CDR3nt
NA,TRBJ2-1,TRBD2,TRBV29-1,CSVDISGSYEQFF,TGCAGCGTTGATATTAGCGGGAGTTATGAGCAGTTCTTC
NA,TRBJ2-5,TRBD1,TRBV28,CASSLIRDRGVKTQYF,TGTGCCAGCAGTTTAATCCGGGACAGGGGAGTGAAGACCCAGTACTTC
NA,TRBJ2-3,NA,TRBV6-2/TRBV6-3,CASSSKEPDTQYF,TGTGCCAGCAGTTCCAAGGAACCAGATACGCAGTATTTT
few,TRBJ1-2,NA,TRBV5-1,CASSFPRPPATNYGYTF,TGCGCCAGCAGCTTCCCAAGACCCCCGGCGACTAACTATGGCTACACCTTC
NA,TRBJ2-5,TRBD1,TRBV5-1,CVSSSRTGSQETQYF,TGCGTCAGCAGCTCCCGGACAGGGTCTCAGGAGACCCAGTACTTC
once,TRBJ2-3,NA,TRBV27,CASAGLEADTQYF,TGTGCCAGCGCGGGCCTCGAGGCAGATACGCAGTATTTT
many,TRBJ2-7,NA,TRBV5-5,CASSLPAYEQYF,TGTGCCAGCAGCTTACCGGCCTACGAGCAGTACTTC
NA,TRBJ1-5,NA,TRBV9,CASSVLGDDQPQHF,TGTGCCAGCAGCGTCCTAGGGGACGATCAGCCCCAGCATTTT
NA,TRBJ2-2,NA,TRBV20-1,CSARDRNYDRYPNTGELFF,TGCAGTGCTAGAGATAGGAATTACGACAGATATCCGAACACCGGGGAGCTGTTTTTT
NA,TRBJ2-5,TRBD2,TRBV2,CASSGIAGRNGQYF,TGTGCCAGCAGTGGGATAGCGGGGAGGAATGGGCAGTACTTC
NA,TRBJ2-1,NA,TRBV4-1,CASSHGGGYNEQFF,TGCGCCAGCAGCCACGGGGGAGGCTACAATGAGCAGTTCTTC
NA,TRBJ2-7,NA,TRBV2,CASSSQTTGRGEQYF,TGTGCCAGCAGTTCCCAAACAACAGGGAGGGGCGAGCAGTACTTC
many,TRBJ2-3,NA,TRBV5-4,CASSHSVPGASTDTQYF,TGTGCCAGCAGCCACAGTGTCCCGGGGGCCAGCACAGATACGCAGTATTTT
many,TRBJ1-2,NA,TRBV5-1,CASRSTGGFGYTF,TGCGCCAGCAGGTCTACAGGAGGATTTGGCTACACCTTC
NA,TRBJ1-1,TRBD1,TRBV3-1,CASSQDRGGQAFF,TGTGCCAGCAGCCAGGACAGGGGGGGGCAAGCTTTCTTT
NA,TRBJ1-6,NA,TRBV4-1,CASSPMGGMNSPLHF,TGCGCCAGCAGCCCGATGGGGGGCATGAATTCACCCCTCCACTTT
few,TRBJ1-2,TRBD1,TRBV5-5,CASSSAGTGYGYTF,TGTGCCAGCAGCTCCGCCGGGACAGGATATGGCTACACCTTC
NA,TRBJ2-5,NA,TRBV11-2,CASTRGVQETQYF,TGTGCCAGCACCCGTGGCGTACAAGAGACCCAGTACTTC
many,TRBJ2-5,NA,TRBV5-1,CASRAGHSQETQYF,TGCGCCAGCAGAGCGGGACATAGTCAAGAGACCCAGTACTTC
NA,TRBJ2-7,TRBD2,TRBV20-1,CSASPFSGGATYEQYF,TGCAGTGCTAGTCCTTTCAGCGGGGGGGCCACCTACGAGCAGTACTTC
many,TRBJ1-1,NA,TRBV5-6,CASSPGPGGEAFF,TGTGCCAGCAGCCCGGGACCGGGCGGTGAAGCTTTCTTT
many,TRBJ1-5,NA,TRBV6-9,CASTVLTGFEHF,TGTGCCAGCACCGTACTTACAGGGTTTGAGCATTTT
many,TRBJ2-5,NA,TRBV12-3/TRBV12-4,CASNWAAGTQYF,TGTGCCAGCAATTGGGCGGCTGGGACCCAGTACTTC
many,TRBJ2-1,NA,TRBV7-2,CASSLMGYNEQFF,TGTGCCAGCAGCTTAATGGGATACAATGAGCAGTTCTTC
NA,TRBJ1-2,NA,TRBV3-1,CAGTKDGYGYTF,TGTGCCGGCACCAAGGATGGCTATGGCTACACCTTC
many,TRBJ2-1,NA,TRBV20-1,CSALHRTTEEQFF,TGCAGTGCTCTCCATCGGACCACCGAGGAGCAGTTCTTC
NA,TRBJ2-7,NA,TRBV29-1,CSVAKGVTLNYEQYF,TGCAGCGTTGCCAAGGGGGTGACCCTAAACTACGAGCAGTACTTC
NA,TRBJ2-1,TRBD2,TRBV20-1,CSARDPRTSGNYNEQFF,TGCAGTGCTAGAGACCCCAGGACTAGCGGGAACTACAATGAGCAGTTCTTC
few,TRBJ2-7,TRBD1,TRBV5-1,CASSSSGTGAGEQYF,TGCGCCAGCAGCTCGTCCGGGACAGGGGCCGGCGAGCAGTACTTC
NA,TRBJ1-2,NA,TRBV4-1,CASSQDRGTAGYTF,TGCGCCAGCAGCCAAGATAGGGGGACCGCCGGCTACACCTTC
many,TRBJ2-1,NA,TRBV11-1,CASSLGGGSPGEQFF,TGTGCCAGCAGCTTAGGGGGGGGCAGTCCAGGGGAGCAGTTCTTC
NA,TRBJ2-1,NA,TRBV20-1,CSARDSQGRDEQFF,TGCAGTGCTAGAGATTCCCAGGGTAGGGATGAGCAGTTCTTC
NA,TRBJ2-5,NA,TRBV19,CASSIGPARYETQYF,TGTGCCAGTAGTATAGGTCCAGCGCGATATGAGACCCAGTACTTC
few,TRBJ1-2,TRBD1,TRBV18,CASSPRDRDGYTF,TGTGCCAGCTCACCACGTGACAGGGATGGCTACACCTTC
few,TRBJ2-4,TRBD1,TRBV20-1,CSARDDSGRGRLAKNIQYF,TGCAGTGCTAGAGATGACTCGGGCAGGGGGCGACTAGCCAAAAACATTCAGTACTTC
once,TRBJ2-1,TRBD2,TRBV11-2,CASSLDRMTSGGYEQFF,TGTGCCAGCAGCTTAGATCGTATGACTAGCGGGGGATATGAGCAGTTCTTC
few,TRBJ2-3,NA,TRBV10-3,CAISGERTDTQYF,TGTGCCATCAGTGGAGAGCGCACAGATACGCAGTATTTT
many,TRBJ1-5,NA,TRBV19,CASSIGTGGWPQHF,TGTGCCAGTAGTATAGGGACGGGGGGTTGGCCCCAGCATTTT
many,TRBJ2-1,NA,TRBV29-1,CSVAGGNEQFF,TGCAGCGTCGCAGGGGGGAATGAGCAGTTCTTC
many,TRBJ1-2,TRBD1,TRBV29-1,CSVEDPKRQGIYGYTF,TGCAGCGTTGAAGACCCGAAGCGACAGGGGATCTATGGCTACACCTTC
NA,TRBJ1-4,NA,TRBV4-1,CASRVQGRNEKLFF,TGCGCCAGCAGAGTACAGGGAAGAAATGAAAAACTGTTTTTT
many,TRBJ2-5,NA,TRBV5-1,CASSWKGLETQYF,TGCGCCAGCAGCTGGAAGGGTTTGGAGACCCAGTACTTC
many,TRBJ1-5,NA,TRBV7-2,CASSSRGDSNQPQHF,TGTGCCAGCAGCTCCCGCGGAGATAGCAATCAGCCCCAGCATTTT
few,TRBJ1-2,TRBD1,TRBV6-6,CASSPRGLGYTF,TGTGCCAGCAGCCCCAGGGGGCTCGGCTACACCTTC
NA,TRBJ2-1,TRBD2,TRBV20-1,CSARLAGVYEQFF,TGCAGTGCCAGACTAGCGGGAGTGTATGAGCAGTTCTTC
many,TRBJ2-3,NA,TRBV6-2/TRBV6-3,CASSIRMTDTQYF,TGTGCCAGCAGTATACGGATGACAGATACGCAGTATTTT
many,TRBJ2-5,TRBD2,TRBV15,CATSKPMGLAEKETQYF,TGTGCCACCAGCAAACCGATGGGACTAGCGGAAAAAGAGACCCAGTACTTC
few,TRBJ1-1,TRBD1,TRBV7-9,CASSLDQTGVAEAFF,TGTGCCAGCAGCTTAGACCAGACAGGGGTCGCTGAAGCTTTCTTT
NA,TRBJ1-1,NA,TRBV6-2/TRBV6-3,CASSSPSGRGAAEAFF,TGTGCCAGCAGTTCCCCGTCCGGTCGGGGGGCCGCTGAAGCTTTCTTT
NA,TRBJ2-1,NA,TRBV24-1,CATSDLLNNEQFF,TGTGCCACCAGTGATTTGCTAAACAATGAGCAGTTCTTC
few,TRBJ1-4,NA,TRBV28,CASSVEGVHEKLFF,TGTGCCAGCAGTGTCGAAGGTGTACATGAAAAACTGTTTTTT
many,TRBJ2-1,TRBD1,TRBV10-3,CAISEFDRVGNEQFF,TGTGCCATCAGTGAATTCGACAGGGTAGGAAATGAGCAGTTCTTC
NA,TRBJ1-1,NA,TRBV3-1,CASSQGTGIGTEAFF,TGTGCCAGCAGCCAAGGAACAGGGATAGGCACTGAAGCTTTCTTT
few,TRBJ2-2,TRBD1,TRBV27,CASSRRTGASAGELFF,TGTGCCAGCAGTAGGCGGACAGGGGCATCCGCCGGGGAGCTGTTTTTT
few,TRBJ1-1,NA,TRBV5-1,CASSFRSLNTEAFF,TGCGCCAGCAGCTTTAGGAGTCTTAACACTGAAGCTTTCTTT
many,TRBJ1-2,NA,TRBV4-2,CASSQDLFQGSGGYTF,TGTGCCAGCAGCCAAGATTTGTTTCAGGGTAGCGGCGGCTACACCTTC
many,TRBJ2-3,TRBD2,TRBV12-3/TRBV12-4,CASSPRLLAGGGTDTQYF,TGTGCCAGCAGCCCTCGTCTCTTAGCGGGAGGGGGCACAGATACGCAGTATTTT
many,TRBJ2-5,NA,TRBV30,CAWSAYMGETQYF,TGTGCCTGGAGTGCTTACATGGGGGAGACCCAGTACTTC
NA,TRBJ2-3,NA,TRBV11-2,CASSSRGGLGTTDTQYF,TGTGCCAGCAGCTCCCGAGGGGGTTTGGGGACCACAGATACGCAGTATTTT
NA,TRBJ2-3,NA,TRBV2,CATRGAVSALPTDTQYF,TGTGCCACCCGGGGAGCGGTCAGTGCCCTTCCCACAGATACGCAGTATTTT